These T cell receptor beta chains were read from a single sample in a study of early stage breast cancer tumors. Using immunoSEQ multiplex PCR, the repertoire was profiled, and TCRdb retains in-frame clones only, with some absent. The repertoire holds fewer than 30,000 clones, roughly three fifths seen once, with 8% to 10% in the top ten. The sample comprised breast tumor tissue. The receptors were gathered from a person between 45 and 65 years old with breast cancer. Both conserved end residues are part of each CDR3. The D gene is left open where the match is weak. Expanded clones get a size class; other rows say once, few or many, or leave the size out.

V	D	J	size	CDR3	DNA
TRBV30	.	TRBJ1-2	.	CAWRSRDFFDGYTF	TGTGCCTGGAGATCCCGGGATTTTTTTGATGGCTACACCTTC
TRBV10-3	TRBD1	TRBJ2-7	few	CAISERGQRNSYEQYF	TGTGCCATCAGTGAAAGGGGACAGCGGAACTCCTACGAGCAGTACTTC
TRBV12-1	.	TRBJ2-7	.	CASSLKRTRRDEQYF	TGTGCCAGCAGCTTAAAGCGGACACGGAGGGACGAGCAGTACTTC
TRBV5-1	TRBD2	TRBJ2-5	once	CASSLALAGGKTQYF	TGCGCCAGCAGCTTGGCGTTAGCGGGAGGGAAGACCCAGTACTTC
TRBV4-2	.	TRBJ1-1	.	CASSLHGGENTEAFF	TGTGCCAGCAGCCTACATGGGGGGGAGAACACTGAAGCTTTCTTT
TRBV21-1	.	TRBJ2-3	.	CASSKALSGIDTQYF	TGTGCCAGCAGCAAAGCGCTTTCGGGGATAGATACGCAGTATTTT
TRBV5-1	TRBD1	TRBJ2-1	.	CASSTPGQGPVEQFF	TGCGCCAGCAGCACCCCGGGACAGGGGCCGGTTGAGCAGTTCTTC
TRBV4-1	.	TRBJ2-3	.	CASSQQGFSTDTQYF	TGCGCCAGCAGCCAACAGGGTTTTAGCACAGATACGCAGTATTTT
TRBV5-1	.	TRBJ1-3	.	CASSTDGGGGNTIYF	TGCGCCAGCAGTACGGACGGCGGAGGAGGAAACACCATATATTTT
TRBV6-6	.	TRBJ2-1	.	CASSSRASRNEQFF	TGTGCCAGCAGTTCCCGCGCTAGCAGGAATGAGCAGTTCTTC
TRBV7-2	TRBD2	TRBJ2-1	few	CASSLSIGLAGAEQFF	TGTGCCAGCAGCTTAAGTATTGGACTAGCGGGAGCAGAGCAGTTCTTC
TRBV6-5	.	TRBJ2-1	.	CASSYEIPVSYNEQFF	TGTGCCAGCAGTTACGAAATCCCTGTCTCCTACAATGAGCAGTTCTTC
TRBV10-3	TRBD1	TRBJ1-3	.	CALGTGSRKYSGNTIYF	TGTGCCCTAGGGACAGGGTCCCGTAAGTACTCTGGAAACACCATATATTTT
TRBV21-1	.	TRBJ2-1	.	CASSTRTVYNEQFF	TGTGCCAGCAGCACCCGGACAGTATACAATGAGCAGTTCTTC
TRBV19	.	TRBJ2-3	.	CASSNRESYGTDTQYF	TGTGCCAGTAGTAACAGGGAAAGTTATGGCACAGATACGCAGTATTTT
TRBV28	TRBD1	TRBJ2-3	.	CASSQSDRGFTDTQYF	TGTGCCAGCAGTCAGTCGGACAGGGGTTTCACAGATACGCAGTATTTT
TRBV6-5	.	TRBJ2-7	.	CASSTQGYEQYF	TGTGCCAGCAGCACCCAGGGCTACGAGCAGTACTTC
TRBV11-2	.	TRBJ2-2	.	CASSLVGLRHPNTGELFF	TGTGCCAGCAGCTTAGTTGGATTGAGACACCCGAACACCGGGGAGCTGTTTTTT
TRBV5-1	TRBD2	TRBJ2-1	few	CASSLVGGWNEQFF	TGCGCCAGCAGCTTGGTGGGAGGGTGGAATGAGCAGTTCTTC
TRBV27	.	TRBJ1-2	.	CASSSYDRNYGYTF	TGTGCCAGCAGTTCATACGACAGAAACTATGGCTACACCTTC
TRBV6-1	.	TRBJ1-1	.	CASCGGAPNTEAFF	TGTGCCAGCTGTGGGGGGGCGCCGAACACTGAAGCTTTCTTT
TRBV6-5	.	TRBJ1-2	few	CASSGRGYTF	TGTGCCAGCAGTGGAAGGGGCTACACCTTC
TRBV5-6	.	TRBJ2-6	.	CASSFTGPGANVLTF	TGTGCCAGCAGCTTTACCGGTCCCGGGGCCAACGTCCTGACTTTC
TRBV5-6	.	TRBJ2-1	.	CASSSQTAGSYNEQFF	TGTGCCAGCAGCTCCCAAACCGCGGGCTCCTACAATGAGCAGTTCTTC
TRBV9	TRBD2	TRBJ2-1	.	CASSVAPTAGWDEQFF	TGTGCCAGCAGCGTAGCCCCCACAGCGGGATGGGATGAGCAGTTCTTC
TRBV9	.	TRBJ2-4	.	CASSAGTGGNIQYF	TGTGCCAGCAGCGCCGGGACCGGCGGCAACATTCAGTACTTC
TRBV30	TRBD2	TRBJ2-6	.	CAWSGGGVGSGANVLTF	TGTGCCTGGAGTGGGGGGGGAGTAGGCTCTGGGGCCAACGTCCTGACTTTC
TRBV5-1	TRBD1	TRBJ1-2	few	CASSQMDRVWDGYTF	TGCGCCAGCAGCCAAATGGACAGGGTATGGGATGGCTACACCTTC
TRBV6-4	TRBD2	TRBJ2-1	.	CATQPRGDSYNEQFF	TGTGCCACCCAACCTCGGGGGGACTCCTACAATGAGCAGTTCTTC